Sequencing of this TCR beta chain was carried out in a study of T cells after yellow fever vaccination. 5'RACE template switching added a universal primer site and UMIs to TCR cDNA. MiXCR, run by TCRdb on the 5' RACE reads, gives a single entry per CDR3 protein. Of some 500,000 distinct CDR3 sequences listed, roughly 14% are singletons. Regarding the study as a whole: The secondary response was weaker but peaked faster, day 5 versus 15.

This clonotype was recorded a few times. Antigen: not known. The receptor's source is a man aged 30 to 39 who received the YFV17D yellow fever vaccine. Material: PBMCs, obtained on the day of the yellow fever booster vaccination.

CDR3 in DNA: TGTGCCAGCTCACCCTACTTGGGGGACCAAGGTGAGCAGTTCTTC. It codes for CASSPYLGDQGEQFF. The rearrangement uses TRBV3-1 and TRBJ2-1; D may match TRBD1 or TRBD2 (5 bases each). This CDR3 spans 15 amino acids. V was trimmed by 8 bases and J by 9 bases, leaving 23 bases between them. The V gene's germline CDR1 is LGHDT and CDR2 YNNKEL (reference sequence).